This T cell receptor beta chain stems from a study of blood T cell repertoires in COVID-19. In the study overall: Researchers got acute and convalescent COVID-19 samples from the United States, Italy and Spain. Sources were T cells, B-cell-depleted T cells, or PBMCs; the material itself was cDNA or gDNA.

The CDR3 sequence is 15 residues long. Looked up from germline, CDR1 is MDHEN and CDR2 is SYDVKM. The V end lost 5 bases, the J end lost 1 base, and 9 bases lay between the germline ends. In the original processing: Amplifying reference gene primers gave estimates of nucleated cell counts. Method: immunoSEQ multiplex PCR; TCRdb's copy keeps in-frame clones and lacks some. Clonal size and the V and J genes are those of that table, whereas D and trimming came from the DNA. The sample contains 50,000 to 65,000 clones, 91% of which appear only once. Worth noting for this clone: This specimen includes other DNA sequences encoding the same CDR3.

V and J are TRBV28 and TRBJ2-6, with a weak D call TRBD1 (5 bases). The origin of this receptor is a woman aged 55 to 70 with active or convalescent COVID-19. Sequenced input: peripheral blood. CDR3 coding DNA: TGTGCCAGCAGTAAATACAGGTCTGGGGCCAACGTCCTGACTTTC. It encodes CASSKYRSGANVLTF.